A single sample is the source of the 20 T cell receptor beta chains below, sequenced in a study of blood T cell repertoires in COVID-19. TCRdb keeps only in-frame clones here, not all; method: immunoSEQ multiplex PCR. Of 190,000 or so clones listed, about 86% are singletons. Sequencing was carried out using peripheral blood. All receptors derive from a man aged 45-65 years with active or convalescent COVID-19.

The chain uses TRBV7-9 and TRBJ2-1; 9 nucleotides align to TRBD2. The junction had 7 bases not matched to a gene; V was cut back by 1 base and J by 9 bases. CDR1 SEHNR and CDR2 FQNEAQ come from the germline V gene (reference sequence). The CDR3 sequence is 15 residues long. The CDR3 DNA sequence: TGTGCCAGCAGCTTAGGGCTAGCGGGGTATAGTGAGCAGTTCTTC. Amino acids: CASSLGLAGYSEQFF.

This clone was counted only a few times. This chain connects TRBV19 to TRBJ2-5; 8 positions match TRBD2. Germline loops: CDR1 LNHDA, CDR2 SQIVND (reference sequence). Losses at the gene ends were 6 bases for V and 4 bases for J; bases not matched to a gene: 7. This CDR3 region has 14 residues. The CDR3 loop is CASSPFGGVETQYF. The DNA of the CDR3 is TGTGCCAGTAGCCCTTTCGGGGGGGTAGAGACCCAGTACTTC.

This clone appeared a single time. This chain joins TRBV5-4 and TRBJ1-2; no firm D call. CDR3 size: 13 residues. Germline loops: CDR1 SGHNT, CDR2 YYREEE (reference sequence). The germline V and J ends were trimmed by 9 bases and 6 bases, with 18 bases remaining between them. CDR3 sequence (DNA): TGTGCCACCTCATGGACGGGAGAAAATGGCTACACCTTC. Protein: CATSWTGENGYTF.

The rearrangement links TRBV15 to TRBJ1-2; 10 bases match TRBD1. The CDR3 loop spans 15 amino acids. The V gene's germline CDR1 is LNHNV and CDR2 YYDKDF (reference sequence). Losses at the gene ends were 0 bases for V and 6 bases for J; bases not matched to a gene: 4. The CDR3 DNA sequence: TGTGCCACCAGCAGAGATGACAGGGGGCGGGATGGCTACACCTTC. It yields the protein CATSRDDRGRDGYTF.

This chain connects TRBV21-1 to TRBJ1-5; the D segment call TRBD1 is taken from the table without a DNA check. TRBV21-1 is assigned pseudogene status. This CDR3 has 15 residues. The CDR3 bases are TGTGCCAGCAGCAAAGCACAGGTAAACAATCAGCCCCAGCATTTT. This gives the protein CASSKAQVNNQPQHF.

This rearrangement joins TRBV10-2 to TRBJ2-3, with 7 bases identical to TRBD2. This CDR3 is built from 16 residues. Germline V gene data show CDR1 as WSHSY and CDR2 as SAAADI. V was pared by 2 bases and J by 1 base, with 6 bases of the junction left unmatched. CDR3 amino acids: CASSELGGGGTDTQYF. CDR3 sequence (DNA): TGCGCCAGCAGTGAGCTGGGCGGGGGAGGCACAGATACGCAGTATTTT.

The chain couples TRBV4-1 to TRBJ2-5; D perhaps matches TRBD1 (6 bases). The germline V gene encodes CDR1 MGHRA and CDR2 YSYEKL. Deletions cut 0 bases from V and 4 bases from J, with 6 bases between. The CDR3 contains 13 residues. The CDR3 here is CASSQDRGETQYF. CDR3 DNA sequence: TGCGCCAGCAGCCAAGACAGGGGAGAGACCCAGTACTTC.

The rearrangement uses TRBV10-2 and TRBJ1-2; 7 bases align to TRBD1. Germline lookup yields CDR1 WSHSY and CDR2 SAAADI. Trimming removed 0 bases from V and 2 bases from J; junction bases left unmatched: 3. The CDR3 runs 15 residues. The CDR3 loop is CASSESPTGNYGYTF. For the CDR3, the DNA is TGCGCCAGCAGTGAGTCGCCGACAGGGAACTATGGCTACACCTTC.

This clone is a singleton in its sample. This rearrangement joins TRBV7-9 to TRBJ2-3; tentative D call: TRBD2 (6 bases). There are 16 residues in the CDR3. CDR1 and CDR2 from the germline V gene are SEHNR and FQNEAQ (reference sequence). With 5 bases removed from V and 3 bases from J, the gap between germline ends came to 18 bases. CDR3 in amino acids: CASSPVWDFLTDTQYF. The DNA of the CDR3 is TGTGCCAGCAGCCCAGTCTGGGACTTTTTAACAGATACGCAGTATTTT.

CDR3 protein: CASSHWGTSPREAFF. The CDR3 nucleotides are TGCGCCAGCAGCCACTGGGGCACCAGCCCTCGGGAAGCTTTCTTT. This chain links TRBV5-1 with TRBJ1-1; the D gene is possibly TRBD1 (5 bases). Germline V gene sequence: CDR1 SGHRS, CDR2 YFSETQ. This CDR3 is 15 amino acids long. V was trimmed by 4 bases and J by 8 bases, leaving 21 bases between them.

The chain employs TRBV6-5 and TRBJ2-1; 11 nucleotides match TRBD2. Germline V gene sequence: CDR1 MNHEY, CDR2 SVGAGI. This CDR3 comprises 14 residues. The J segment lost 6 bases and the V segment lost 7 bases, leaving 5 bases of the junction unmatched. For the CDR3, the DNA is TGTGCCAGCATGGTAGCGGGAGGGCCCAATGAGCAGTTCTTC. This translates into CASMVAGGPNEQFF.

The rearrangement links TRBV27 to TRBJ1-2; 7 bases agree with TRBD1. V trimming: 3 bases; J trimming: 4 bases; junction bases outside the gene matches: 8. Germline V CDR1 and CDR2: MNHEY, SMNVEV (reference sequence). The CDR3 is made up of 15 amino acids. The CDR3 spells CASSFTPGGGYGYTF. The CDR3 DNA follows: TGTGCCAGCAGTTTCACCCCAGGGGGAGGCTATGGCTACACCTTC.

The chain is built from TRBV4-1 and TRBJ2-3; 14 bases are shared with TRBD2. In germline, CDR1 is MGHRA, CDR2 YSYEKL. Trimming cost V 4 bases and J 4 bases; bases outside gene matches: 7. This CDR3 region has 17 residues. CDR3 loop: CASSLRGTSGRSDTQYF. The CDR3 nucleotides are TGCGCCAGCAGCCTCCGGGGGACTAGCGGGAGATCAGATACGCAGTATTTT.

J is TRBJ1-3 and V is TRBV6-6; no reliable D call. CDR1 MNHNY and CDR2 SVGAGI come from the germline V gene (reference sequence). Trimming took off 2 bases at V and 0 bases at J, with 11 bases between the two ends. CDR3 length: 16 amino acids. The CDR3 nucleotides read TGTGCCAGCAGTTACCGGACGGGAAGCTCTGGAAACACCATATATTTT. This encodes CASSYRTGSSGNTIYF.

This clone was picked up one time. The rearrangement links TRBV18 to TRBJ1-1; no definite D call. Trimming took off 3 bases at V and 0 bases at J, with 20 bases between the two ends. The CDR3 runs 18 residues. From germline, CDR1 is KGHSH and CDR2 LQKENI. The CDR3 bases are TGTGCCAGCTCACCTAGGCTAGGAGATGACGGGTTGAACACTGAAGCTTTCTTT. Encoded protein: CASSPRLGDDGLNTEAFF. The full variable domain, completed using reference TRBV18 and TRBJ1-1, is NAGVMQNPRHLVRRRGQEARLRCSPMKGHSHVYWYRQLPEEGLKFMVYLQKENIIDESGMPKERFSAEFPKEGPSILRIQQVVRGDSAAYFCASSPRLGDDGLNTEAFFGQGTRLTVV.

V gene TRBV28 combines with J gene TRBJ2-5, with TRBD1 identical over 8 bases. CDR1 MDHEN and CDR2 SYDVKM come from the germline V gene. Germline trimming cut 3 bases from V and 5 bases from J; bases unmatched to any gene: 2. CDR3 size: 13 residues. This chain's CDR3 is CASSLGDRETQYF. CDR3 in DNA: TGTGCCAGCAGTTTGGGGGACAGGGAGACCCAGTACTTC.

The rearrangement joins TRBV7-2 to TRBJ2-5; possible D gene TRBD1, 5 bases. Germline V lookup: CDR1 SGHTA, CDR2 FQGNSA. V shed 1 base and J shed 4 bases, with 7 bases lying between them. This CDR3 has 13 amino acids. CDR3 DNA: TGTGCCAGCAGCTTAGAGGGGCGAGAGACCCAGTACTTC. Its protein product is CASSLEGRETQYF. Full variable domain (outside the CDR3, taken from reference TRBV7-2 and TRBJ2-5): GAGVSQSPSNKVTEKGKDVELRCDPISGHTALYWYRQSLGQGLEFLIYFQGNSAPDKSGLPSDRFSAERTGGSVSTLTIQRTQQEDSAVYLCASSLEGRETQYFGPGTRLLVL.

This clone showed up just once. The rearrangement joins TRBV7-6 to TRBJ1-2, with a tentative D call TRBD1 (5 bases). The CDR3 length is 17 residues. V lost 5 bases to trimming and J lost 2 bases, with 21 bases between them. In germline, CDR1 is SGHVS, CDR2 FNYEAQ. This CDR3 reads CASSPAGLARANYGYTF. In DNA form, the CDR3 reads TGTGCCAGCAGCCCAGCCGGTTTGGCCAGGGCCAACTATGGCTACACCTTC.

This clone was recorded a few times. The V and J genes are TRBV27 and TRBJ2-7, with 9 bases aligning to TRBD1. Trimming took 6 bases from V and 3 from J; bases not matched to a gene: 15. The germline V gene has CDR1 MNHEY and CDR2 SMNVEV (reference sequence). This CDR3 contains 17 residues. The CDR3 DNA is TGTGCCAGCAGCACCGGCCTGGGACAGGGACCCCTCTACGAGCAGTACTTC. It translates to CASSTGLGQGPLYEQYF.

This CDR3 reads CASSPGGAGRYNEQFF. In DNA, the CDR3 is TGTGCCAGCAGCCCCGGAGGAGCGGGGCGCTACAATGAGCAGTTCTTC. The gene calls are TRBV5-4 and TRBJ2-1; 7 nucleotides line up with TRBD2. V dropped 4 bases and J dropped 3; count of bases not matched to a gene: 10. Germline V gives CDR1 SGHNT, CDR2 YYREEE (reference sequence). The length of the CDR3 is 16 residues.